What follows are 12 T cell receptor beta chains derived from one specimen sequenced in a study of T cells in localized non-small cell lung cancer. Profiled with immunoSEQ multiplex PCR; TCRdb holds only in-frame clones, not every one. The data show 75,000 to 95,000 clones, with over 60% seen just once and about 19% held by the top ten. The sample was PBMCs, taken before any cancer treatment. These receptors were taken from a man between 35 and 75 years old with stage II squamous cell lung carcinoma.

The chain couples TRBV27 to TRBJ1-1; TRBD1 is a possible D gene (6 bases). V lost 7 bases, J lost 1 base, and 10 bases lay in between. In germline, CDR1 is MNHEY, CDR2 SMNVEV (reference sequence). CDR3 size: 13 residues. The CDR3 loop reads CASMTGANTEAFF. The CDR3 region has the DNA TGTGCCAGCATGACGGGGGCGAACACTGAAGCTTTCTTT.

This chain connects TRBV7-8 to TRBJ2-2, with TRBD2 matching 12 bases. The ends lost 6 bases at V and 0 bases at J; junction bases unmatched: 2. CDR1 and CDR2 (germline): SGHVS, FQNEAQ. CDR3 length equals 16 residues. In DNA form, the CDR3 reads TGTGCCAGCAGTGGGACTAGCGGGCCGAACACCGGGGAGCTGTTTTTT. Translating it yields CASSGTSGPNTGELFF. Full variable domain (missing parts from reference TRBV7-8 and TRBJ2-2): GAGVSQSPRYKVAKRGQDVALRCDPISGHVSLFWYQQALGQGPEFLTYFQNEAQLDKSGLPSDRFFAERPEGSVSTLKIQRTQQEDSAVYLCASSGTSGPNTGELFFGEGSRLTVL.

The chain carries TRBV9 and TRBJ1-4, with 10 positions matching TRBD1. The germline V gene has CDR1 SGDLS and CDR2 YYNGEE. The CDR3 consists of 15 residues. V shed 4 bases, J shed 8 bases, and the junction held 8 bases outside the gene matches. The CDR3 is CASSTRQGAEEKLFF. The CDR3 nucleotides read TGTGCCAGCAGCACGAGACAGGGGGCGGAGGAAAAACTGTTTTTT.

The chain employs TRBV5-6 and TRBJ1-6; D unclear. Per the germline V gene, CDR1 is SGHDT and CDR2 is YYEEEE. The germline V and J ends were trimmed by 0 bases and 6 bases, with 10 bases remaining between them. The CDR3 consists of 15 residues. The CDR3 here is CASSLGPASNSPLHF. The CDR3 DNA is TGTGCCAGCAGCTTGGGGCCGGCGTCTAATTCACCCCTCCACTTT.

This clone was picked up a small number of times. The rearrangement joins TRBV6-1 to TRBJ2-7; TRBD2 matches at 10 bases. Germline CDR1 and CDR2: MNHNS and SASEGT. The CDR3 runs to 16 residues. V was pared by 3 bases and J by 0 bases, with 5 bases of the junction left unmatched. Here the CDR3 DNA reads TGTGCCAGCAGTGAGTGGGCTAGCGGGAGCTCCTACGAGCAGTACTTC. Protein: CASSEWASGSSYEQYF.

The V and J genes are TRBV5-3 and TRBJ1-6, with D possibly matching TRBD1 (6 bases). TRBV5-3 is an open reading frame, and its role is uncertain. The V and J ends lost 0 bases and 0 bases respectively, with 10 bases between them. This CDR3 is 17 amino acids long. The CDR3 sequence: CARSLGQVGSYNSPLHF. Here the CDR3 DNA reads TGTGCCAGAAGCTTGGGACAGGTCGGCTCCTATAATTCACCCCTCCACTTT.

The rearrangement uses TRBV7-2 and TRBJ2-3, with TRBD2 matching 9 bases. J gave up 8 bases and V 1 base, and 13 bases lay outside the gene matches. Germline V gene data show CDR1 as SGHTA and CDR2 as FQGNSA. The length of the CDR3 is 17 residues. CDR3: CASSLVFQRGAVITQYF. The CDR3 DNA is TGTGCCAGCAGCTTAGTGTTTCAGCGGGGGGCCGTTATTACGCAGTATTTT.

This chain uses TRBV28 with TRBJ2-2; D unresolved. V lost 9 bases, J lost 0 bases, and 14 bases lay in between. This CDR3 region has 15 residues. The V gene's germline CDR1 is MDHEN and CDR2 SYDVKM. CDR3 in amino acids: CASHPGGSNTGELFF. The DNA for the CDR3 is TGTGCCAGTCACCCCGGCGGCTCGAACACCGGGGAGCTGTTTTTT.

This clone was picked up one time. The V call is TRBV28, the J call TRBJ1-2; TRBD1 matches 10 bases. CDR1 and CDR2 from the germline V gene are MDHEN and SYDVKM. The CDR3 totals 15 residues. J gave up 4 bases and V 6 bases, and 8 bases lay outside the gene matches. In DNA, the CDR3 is TGTGCCAGCAGGAGCGACAGGGGGCCCATCTATGGCTACACCTTC. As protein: CASRSDRGPIYGYTF.

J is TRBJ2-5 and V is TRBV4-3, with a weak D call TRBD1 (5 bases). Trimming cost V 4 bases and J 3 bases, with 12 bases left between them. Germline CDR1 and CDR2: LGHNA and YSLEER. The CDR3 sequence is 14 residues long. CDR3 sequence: CASSLSSQEETQYF. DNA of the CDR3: TGCGCCAGCAGCCTATCATCACAGGAAGAGACCCAGTACTTC.

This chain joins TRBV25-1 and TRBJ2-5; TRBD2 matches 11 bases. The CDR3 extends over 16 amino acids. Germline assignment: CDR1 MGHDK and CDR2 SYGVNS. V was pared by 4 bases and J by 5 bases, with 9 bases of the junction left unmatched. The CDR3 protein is CASSGFSGRAVETQYF. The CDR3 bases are TGTGCCAGCAGTGGGTTTAGCGGGAGGGCCGTGGAGACCCAGTACTTC.

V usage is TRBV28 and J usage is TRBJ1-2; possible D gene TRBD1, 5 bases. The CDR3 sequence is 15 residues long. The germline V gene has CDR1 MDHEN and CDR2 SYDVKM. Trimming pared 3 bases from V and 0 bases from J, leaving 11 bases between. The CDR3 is CASSLSEGSNYGYTF. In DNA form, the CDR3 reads TGTGCCAGCAGTTTGAGTGAGGGGTCTAACTATGGCTACACCTTC.